Below, 31 T cell receptor beta chains from the same sample are listed, as sequenced in a study of OX40 agonist ivuxolimab in advanced cancers. Assay used: immunoSEQ multiplex PCR; TCRdb lists only in-frame clones, some missing. The top ten clones hold 2.2% of a sample with about 67,000 clones, approximately 90% of them seen once. Sequences were derived from CD4+ or CD8+ T cells sorted from blood, sampled in a trial of the OX40 agonist ivuxolimab. The source is an adult with an advanced solid tumor such as melanoma, head and neck, liver or kidney cancer.

This rearrangement joins TRBV11-3 to TRBJ2-1, with 10 bases aligning to TRBD2. V trimming: 1 base; J trimming: 7 bases; junction bases outside the gene matches: 4. The CDR3 has 15 residues. Per germline, CDR1 SGHNT and CDR2 YENEEA. The CDR3 DNA reads TGTGCCAGCAGCTTAGTTAGCGGGGGGCGAAATGAGCAGTTCTTC. It encodes CASSLVSGGRNEQFF.

The J gene is TRBJ2-5, the V gene TRBV7-2, with 8 bases identical to TRBD2. The junction had 10 bases not matched to a gene; V was cut back by 5 bases and J by 5 bases. CDR3 length: 15 amino acids. Germline V lookup: CDR1 SGHTA, CDR2 FQGNSA. The CDR3 here is CASSVNPGLGETQYF. The CDR3 region has the DNA TGTGCCAGCAGCGTGAATCCGGGACTAGGGGAGACCCAGTACTTC.

J is TRBJ1-5 and V is TRBV18, with TRBD1 matching 7 bases. Germline CDR1 KGHSH, CDR2 LQKENI. Trimming removed 3 bases from V and 7 bases from J; junction bases left unmatched: 3. The CDR3 has 13 amino acids. The CDR3 sequence: CASSPTGEQPQHF. CDR3 bases: TGTGCCAGCTCACCCACAGGGGAACAGCCCCAGCATTTT.

The V call is TRBV6-5, the J call TRBJ2-6; tentative D call: TRBD1 (6 bases). Trimming took 8 bases from V and 2 from J, leaving 13 bases between them. Germline V lookup: CDR1 MNHEY, CDR2 SVGAGI. CDR3 length: 15 residues. Here the CDR3 DNA reads TGTGCCAGCGGGGGCGGATCCGCTGGGGCCAACGTCCTGACTTTC. Translation: CASGGGSAGANVLTF.

This sequence joins TRBV5-4 and TRBJ1-2; D not resolved. V lost 4 bases and J lost 12, with 13 bases in between. Germline CDR1 SGHNT, CDR2 YYREEE (reference sequence). The CDR3 contains 11 residues. The CDR3 bases are TGTGCCAGCAGCCGGTTCGGGGAACACACCTTC. Amino acid sequence: CASSRFGEHTF.

The chain is built from TRBV28 and TRBJ1-4; the D is unclear. From germline, CDR1 is MDHEN and CDR2 SYDVKM. CDR3 length: 13 amino acids. Trimming removed 2 bases from V and 5 bases from J, with 6 bases in between. The CDR3 region has the DNA TGTGCCAGCAGTTTAACTATGAATGAAAAACTGTTTTTT. Protein product: CASSLTMNEKLFF.

The chain is built from TRBV7-2 and TRBJ2-7, with D possibly TRBD1 on 5 matching bases. Germline V gene data show CDR1 as SGHTA and CDR2 as FQGNSA. This CDR3 is built from 15 residues. V was pared by 1 base and J by 4 bases, with 14 bases between. The CDR3 DNA sequence: TGTGCCAGCAGCTTAGTTGGGGCCCCAGGGTACGAGCAGTACTTC. This sequence encodes CASSLVGAPGYEQYF. Full variable domain (outside the CDR3, taken from reference TRBV7-2 and TRBJ2-7): GAGVSQSPSNKVTEKGKDVELRCDPISGHTALYWYRQSLGQGLEFLIYFQGNSAPDKSGLPSDRFSAERTGGSVSTLTIQRTQQEDSAVYLCASSLVGAPGYEQYFGPGTRLTVT.

This chain joins TRBV7-9 and TRBJ2-5, with D tentatively TRBD2 (6 bases). Between the trimmed V and J ends, which lost 5 bases and 3 bases, there was a span of 13 bases. Germline V gene sequence: CDR1 SEHNR, CDR2 FQNEAQ (reference sequence). The CDR3 contains 14 residues. CDR3 residues: CASSPGTPEETQYF. The CDR3 DNA reads TGTGCCAGCAGCCCGGGGACTCCCGAAGAGACCCAGTACTTC. The whole variable domain, filled in from reference TRBV7-9 and TRBJ2-5, reads DTGVSQNPRHKITKRGQNVTFRCDPISEHNRLYWYRQTLGQGPEFLTYFQNEAQLEKSRLLSDRFSAERPKGSFSTLEIQRTEQGDSAMYLCASSPGTPEETQYFGPGTRLLVL.

The V gene is TRBV2, the J gene TRBJ2-3, with D perhaps matching TRBD1 (5 bases). Germline V gene sequence: CDR1 SNHLY, CDR2 FYNNEI. The V end was cut by 7 bases, the J end by 6 bases, with 17 bases between. This CDR3 has 14 amino acids. CDR3 region: CASTEGQGWDTQYF. Here the CDR3 DNA reads TGTGCCAGCACCGAAGGGCAGGGATGGGATACGCAGTATTTT.

This clone has just one count. The chain recombines TRBV18 with TRBJ2-1; possible D gene TRBD1, 5 bases. The V end was cut by 3 bases, the J end by 7 bases, with 10 bases between. This CDR3 comprises 13 residues. Germline CDR1 KGHSH, CDR2 LQKENI. The CDR3 reads CASSPRQWNEQFF. Here the CDR3 DNA reads TGTGCCAGCTCACCGCGACAGTGGAATGAGCAGTTCTTC.

The V and J genes are TRBV5-4 and TRBJ2-3; D not resolved. The CDR3 loop spans 15 amino acids. V lost 0 bases and J lost 0, with 8 bases in between. Germline V gives CDR1 SGHNT, CDR2 YYREEE (reference sequence). CDR3 DNA sequence: TGTGCCAGCAGCTTGGACTCGCGTAGCACAGATACGCAGTATTTT. Protein product: CASSLDSRSTDTQYF.

The chain couples TRBV5-1 to TRBJ1-2; D call uncertain. This CDR3 has 13 amino acids. The germline V and J ends were trimmed by 4 bases and 8 bases, with 15 bases remaining between them. Per the germline V gene, CDR1 is SGHRS and CDR2 is YFSETQ. The CDR3 sequence is CASSLDTSLGYTF. In nucleotides, the CDR3 is TGCGCCAGCAGCCTAGACACGTCTTTGGGCTACACCTTC.

This chain uses TRBV7-8 with TRBJ2-2; TRBD2 aligns across 10 bases. From germline, CDR1 is SGHVS and CDR2 FQNEAQ. The CDR3 loop spans 16 amino acids. V shed 5 bases, J shed 5 bases, and the junction held 8 bases outside the gene matches. CDR3 residues: CASSPPGLARTGELFF. As DNA, the CDR3 is TGTGCCAGCAGCCCTCCGGGACTAGCGCGTACCGGGGAGCTGTTTTTT. The whole variable domain, filled in from reference TRBV7-8 and TRBJ2-2, reads GAGVSQSPRYKVAKRGQDVALRCDPISGHVSLFWYQQALGQGPEFLTYFQNEAQLDKSGLPSDRFFAERPEGSVSTLKIQRTQQEDSAVYLCASSPPGLARTGELFFGEGSRLTVL.

The rearrangement links TRBV7-9 to TRBJ1-5, with unresolved D. The CDR3 length is 15 residues. In germline, CDR1 is SEHNR, CDR2 FQNEAQ (reference sequence). Trimming stripped 1 base from V and 3 bases from J, with 10 bases between. The CDR3 loop reads CASSLGPGFNQPQHF. CDR3 DNA sequence: TGTGCCAGCAGCTTAGGACCAGGTTTCAATCAGCCCCAGCATTTT.

This rearrangement joins TRBV18 to TRBJ2-2; D is unclear. The CDR3 totals 14 residues. Germline V gives CDR1 KGHSH, CDR2 LQKENI. V gave up 2 bases and J gave up 4 bases, with 8 bases separating them. CDR3 nucleotides: TGTGCCAGCTCACCAGTACAGAGCACCGGGGAGCTGTTTTTT. Amino acid sequence: CASSPVQSTGELFF.

The chain joins TRBV19 to TRBJ1-5; weak D call: TRBD1 (5 bases). This CDR3 region has 14 residues. From germline, CDR1 is LNHDA and CDR2 SQIVND (reference sequence). V was pared by 3 bases and J by 7 bases, with 13 bases between. CDR3 DNA sequence: TGTGCCAGTAGTATCGGGGGAAGACAGCAGCCCCAGCATTTT. Its protein is CASSIGGRQQPQHF.

The chain is built from TRBV10-3 and TRBJ2-2, with 7 nucleotides matching TRBD2. Per the germline V gene, CDR1 is ENHRY and CDR2 is SYGVKD. With 4 bases clipped from V and 7 bases from J, the junction kept 9 bases outside the gene matches. This CDR3 has 15 residues. CDR3 sequence reads: CAISGTIWGGGELFF. The CDR3 DNA follows: TGTGCCATCAGTGGAACCATTTGGGGGGGCGGGGAGCTGTTTTTT.

The chain is built from TRBV11-3 and TRBJ2-7; D call uncertain. Germline CDR1 SGHNT, CDR2 YENEEA. The CDR3 totals 14 residues. Trimming left V 3 bases short and J 3 bases short, with 12 bases between. The DNA of the CDR3 is TGTGCCAGCAGCTTCGGACGGATTGGCTACGAGCAGTACTTC. This codes for CASSFGRIGYEQYF. The whole variable domain, filled in from reference TRBV11-3 and TRBJ2-7, reads EAGVVQSPRYKIIEKKQPVAFWCNPISGHNTLYWYLQNLGQGPELLIRYENEEAVDDSQLPKDRFSAERLKGVDSTLKIQPAELGDSAVYLCASSFGRIGYEQYFGPGTRLTVT.

This clone was detected once. The genes are TRBV28 and TRBJ1-5, with TRBD1 identical over 10 bases. This CDR3 spans 14 amino acids. V was clipped by 7 bases and J by 4 bases; unmatched bases: 4. Germline V gene data show CDR1 as MDHEN and CDR2 as SYDVKM. For the CDR3, the DNA is TGTGCCAGCAAACCGGGACAGGGGAATCAGCCCCAGCATTTT. It translates to CASKPGQGNQPQHF.

This clone was recorded a few times. The chain combines TRBV19 with TRBJ1-5, with 7 bases identical to TRBD1. Germline V gene sequence: CDR1 LNHDA, CDR2 SQIVND (reference sequence). V trimming: 10 bases; J trimming: 9 bases; junction bases outside the gene matches: 15. The CDR3 is 14 amino acids. CDR3 sequence: CATSGQSGGGPQHF. The CDR3 DNA is TGTGCCACCTCGGGACAGTCAGGGGGGGGGCCCCAGCATTTT.

The chain recombines TRBV29-1 with TRBJ1-1; tentative D call: TRBD1 (5 bases). The CDR3 length is 14 residues. V was cut by 6 bases and J by 5 bases, with 19 bases left in between. Germline V gives CDR1 SQVTM, CDR2 ANQGSEA. The CDR3 nucleotides read TGCAGCGTCGACAAATCGGGGCAGCGGACTGAAGCTTTCTTT. It encodes CSVDKSGQRTEAFF.

This chain joins TRBV5-1 and TRBJ2-3, with D possibly matching TRBD2 (7 bases). Looked up from germline, CDR1 is SGHRS and CDR2 is YFSETQ. Deletions cut 0 bases from V and 2 bases from J, with 10 bases between. This CDR3 is 15 amino acids long. This chain's CDR3 is CASSLAGGATDTQYF. CDR3 in DNA: TGCGCCAGCAGCTTGGCTGGGGGGGCCACAGATACGCAGTATTTT.

The chain uses TRBV19 and TRBJ1-1, with D possibly matching TRBD1 (5 bases). The germline V gene encodes CDR1 LNHDA and CDR2 SQIVND (reference sequence). This CDR3 is built from 15 residues. The V end was cut by 3 bases, the J end by 5 bases, with 16 bases between. The CDR3 DNA sequence: TGTGCCAGTAGTATTGGGGGGACGGCGATGACTGAAGCTTTCTTT. This encodes CASSIGGTAMTEAFF.

V gene TRBV7-8 combines with J gene TRBJ2-2; TRBD2 matches at 13 bases. The germline V gene encodes CDR1 SGHVS and CDR2 FQNEAQ. Germline trimming cut 4 bases from V and 6 bases from J; bases unmatched to any gene: 5. The CDR3 spans 16 residues. The CDR3 DNA is TGTGCCAGCAGCTCGGTACTAGCGGGGGGGCCCGGGGAGCTGTTTTTT. This encodes CASSSVLAGGPGELFF.

The rearrangement joins TRBV10-3 to TRBJ2-7, with a weak D call TRBD1 (7 bases). V lost 10 bases to trimming and J lost 1 base, with 17 bases between them. Germline loops: CDR1 ENHRY, CDR2 SYGVKD. The CDR3 has 14 residues. Here the CDR3 reads CATGGWRGSYEQYF. In nucleotides, the CDR3 is TGTGCCACAGGGGGTTGGAGGGGGTCCTACGAGCAGTACTTC.

The V and J genes are TRBV28 and TRBJ2-1; D might be TRBD1 (6 bases). Looked up from germline, CDR1 is MDHEN and CDR2 is SYDVKM. The CDR3 has 15 amino acids. Deletions cut 5 bases from V and 7 bases from J, with 18 bases between. The CDR3, as DNA: TGTGCCAGCAGTCCTCCGGGACACCAACTGAATGAGCAGTTCTTC. Its translation is CASSPPGHQLNEQFF.

This clone was detected once. The CDR3 region has the DNA TGTGCCAGCAGCCCCGGGACAGGGGTACGCGGCTACACCTTC. Its protein product is CASSPGTGVRGYTF. The chain uses TRBV7-2 and TRBJ1-2, with 10 nucleotides matching TRBD1. Looked up from germline, CDR1 is SGHTA and CDR2 is FQGNSA. Trimming took 5 bases from V and 8 from J; bases not matched to a gene: 8. This CDR3 comprises 14 residues.

The V call is TRBV11-3, the J call TRBJ2-3; D may match TRBD1 or TRBD2 (6 bases each). Germline values: CDR1 SGHNT, CDR2 YENEEA. V was trimmed by 6 bases and J by 6 bases, leaving 16 bases between them. The CDR3 extends over 14 amino acids. The CDR3 DNA reads TGTGCCAGCAGAGATGGGGGCGCGGGGGATACGCAGTATTTT. This sequence encodes CASRDGGAGDTQYF.

This chain uses TRBV9 with TRBJ2-7, with D possibly TRBD2 on 6 matching bases. The V gene's germline CDR1 is SGDLS and CDR2 YYNGEE. The CDR3 totals 14 residues. Deletions cut 4 bases from V and 0 bases from J, with 11 bases between. The chain's CDR3 is CASSPVGSSYEQYF. The CDR3 DNA sequence: TGTGCCAGCAGCCCCGTCGGGAGCTCCTACGAGCAGTACTTC.

The V gene is TRBV14, the J gene TRBJ2-5; TRBD2 might be the D (5 bases). This CDR3 is 14 amino acids long. V was pared by 4 bases and J by 7 bases, with 16 bases between. The germline gives CDR1 SGHDN, CDR2 FVKESK. CDR3 residues: CASSPLDRRGTQYF. The DNA for the CDR3 is TGTGCCAGCAGCCCCCTGGATCGCCGGGGGACCCAGTACTTC.

V is TRBV10-3 and J is TRBJ1-2; 9 bases map to TRBD1. J lost 12 bases, V lost 0 bases, and 8 bases had no gene match. Germline CDR1 and CDR2: ENHRY and SYGVKD. This CDR3 is 14 amino acids long. The CDR3 DNA reads TGTGCCATCAGTGAGTCCGACTGGACAGGGGCACACACCTTC. Protein product: CAISESDWTGAHTF.